The clone carrying this T cell receptor (beta chain) was detected only once. What it binds is unknown. The CDR3 has 13 amino acids. CDR1 is LNHDA, CDR2 SQIVND, per germline (reference sequence). With 5 bases removed from V and 2 bases from J, the gap between germline ends came to 9 bases. The source of the sample is a study of OX40 agonist ivuxolimab in advanced cancers. Study-wide results and limits: In the 0.1-3.0 mg/kg groups, partial responders showed among the lowest expansion.

Clones were read by immunoSEQ multiplex PCR, and TCRdb kept only the in-frame ones, dropping some. The sample lists tens of thousands of clones, 80% occurring once. This specimen was CD4+ or CD8+ T cells sorted from blood, taken in a trial of the OX40 agonist ivuxolimab. This TCR derives from an adult with an advanced solid tumor such as melanoma, head and neck, liver or kidney cancer. This chain links TRBV19 with TRBJ2-5; D is perhaps TRBD1 or TRBD2 (5 bases each). CDR3 sequence: CASSAEGQETQYF. In DNA form, the CDR3 reads TGTGCCAGTAGTGCCGAGGGGCAAGAGACCCAGTACTTC.